This T cell receptor (beta chain) was sequenced during a study of cytomegalovirus exposure and HLA in healthy donors. Study-level points and caveats: Reportedly, diagnosis of cytomegalovirus status by the classifier showed high specificity and sensitivity.

Per germline, CDR1 SQVTM and CDR2 ANQGSEA. V was clipped by 5 bases and J by 8 bases; unmatched bases: 7. CDR3 size: 14 residues. Points on this clone: What it binds is unknown.

The PCR ran on 60 Vbeta and 13 Jbeta primers. Clones were read by immunoSEQ multiplex PCR, and TCRdb kept only the in-frame ones, dropping some. The top ten clones hold 2.5% to 3.5% of a sample with under 150,000 clones, 60% to 85% of them seen once. The sample taken for sequencing was PBMCs. This sequence originates from a male donor in good health and CMV-seronegative. This chain links TRBV29-1 with TRBJ2-6; 9 bases fit TRBD1. CDR3 protein: CSVPTGGDPNVLTF. The CDR3 nucleotides read TGCAGCGTTCCAACAGGGGGCGATCCCAACGTCCTGACTTTC.